This entry lists 13 T cell receptor beta chains sequenced from one sample in a study of blood T cell repertoires in COVID-19. Profiling relied on immunoSEQ multiplex PCR, and the TCRdb table lists in-frame clones only, not all of them. Among 100,000 or so clones listed, about 85% were seen once. Material: peripheral blood. The receptors stem from a human donor in a cohort sampled during active COVID-19.

V is TRBV3-1 (or the pseudogene TRBV3-2) and J is TRBJ1-6; D is uncertain. The CDR3 loop spans 15 amino acids. V lost 4 bases and J lost 9, with 16 bases in between. Germline lookup yields CDR1 LGHDT and CDR2 YNNKEL (reference sequence). CDR3 region: CASSRRGDSVSPLHF. Here the CDR3 DNA reads TGTGCCAGCAGCCGAAGAGGAGATTCGGTTTCACCCCTCCACTTT.

This clone was detected a few times. The rearrangement links TRBV24-1 to TRBJ2-1; 9 nucleotides match TRBD1. The V segment lost 9 bases and the J segment 3 bases; nucleotides outside the gene matches: 5. Looked up from germline, CDR1 is KGHDR and CDR2 is SFDVKD. This CDR3 is 14 amino acids long. The CDR3 here is CATQGQGNYNEQFF. CDR3 nucleotide sequence: TGTGCCACCCAGGGACAGGGAAACTACAATGAGCAGTTCTTC.

This clone came up once. V and J are TRBV5-6 and TRBJ2-2, with 10 bases fitting TRBD2. CDR3 length equals 18 residues. The germline V gene has CDR1 SGHDT and CDR2 YYEEEE. With 3 bases clipped from V and 4 bases from J, the junction kept 12 bases outside the gene matches. In DNA, the CDR3 is TGTGCCAGCAGCTCGGGAAGCGGGAGGGCCTTGAGCACCGGGGAGCTGTTTTTT. Encoded protein: CASSSGSGRALSTGELFF. The complete variable domain, with remaining parts taken from reference TRBV5-6 and TRBJ2-2, reads DAGVTQSPTHLIKTRGQQVTLRCSPKSGHDTVSWYQQALGQGPQFIFQYYEEEERQRGNFPDRFSGHQFPNYSSELNVNALLLGDSALYLCASSSGSGRALSTGELFFGEGSRLTVL.

The V call is TRBV25-1, the J call TRBJ1-6, with unresolved D. V lost 1 base and J 9 bases, leaving 13 bases between the germline ends. Germline V gives CDR1 MGHDK, CDR2 SYGVNS. The CDR3 contains 15 residues. As DNA, the CDR3 is TGTGCCAGCAGTGAATCCCGACCGGGATTTTCACCCCTCCACTTT. This sequence encodes CASSESRPGFSPLHF.

The J gene is TRBJ1-5, the V gene TRBV7-9; D might be TRBD1 (5 bases). The CDR3 has 13 amino acids. Looked up from germline, CDR1 is SEHNR and CDR2 is FQNEAQ (reference sequence). Between the trimmed V and J ends, which lost 5 bases and 3 bases, there was a span of 8 bases. CDR3 nucleotides: TGTGCCAGCAGCGACAGAAACAATCAGCCCCAGCATTTT. This translates into CASSDRNNQPQHF.

The chain carries TRBV15 and TRBJ2-3; 11 bases match TRBD2. There are 16 residues in the CDR3. Losses at the gene ends were 2 bases for V and 0 bases for J; bases not matched to a gene: 1. Germline CDR1 reads LNHNV; CDR2 reads YYDKDF (reference sequence). The CDR3 nucleotides are TGTGCCACCAGCAGACTAGCGGGGGGTAGCACAGATACGCAGTATTTT. Its translation is CATSRLAGGSTDTQYF.

The V gene is TRBV3-1 (or the pseudogene TRBV3-2), the J gene TRBJ2-2; possibly TRBD2 for D (6 bases). Trimming took 1 base from V and 3 from J, leaving 9 bases between them. The CDR3 contains 15 residues. CDR1 is LGHDT, CDR2 YNNKEL, per germline (reference sequence). The CDR3 protein is CASSQGLGDTGELFF. The CDR3, as DNA: TGTGCCAGCAGCCAAGGACTAGGGGACACCGGGGAGCTGTTTTTT.

The rearrangement joins TRBV19 to TRBJ2-2, with a tentative D call TRBD2 (6 bases). Trimming removed 6 bases from V and 7 bases from J, with 18 bases in between. Germline V gene sequence: CDR1 LNHDA, CDR2 SQIVND (reference sequence). The CDR3 runs 15 residues. The CDR3 DNA is TGTGCCAGTAGATCGCAACGGGAGAGGTACGGGGAGCTGTTTTTT. This codes for CASRSQRERYGELFF. The entire variable domain, with the rest obtained from reference TRBV19 and TRBJ2-2, is as follows: DGGITQSPKYLFRKEGQNVTLSCEQNLNHDAMYWYRQDPGQGLRLIYYSQIVNDFQKGDIAEGYSVSREKKESFPLTVTSAQKNPTAFYLCASRSQRERYGELFFGEGSRLTVL.

The chain employs TRBV4-2 and TRBJ2-2, with D possibly being TRBD2 (6 bases). This CDR3 region has 17 residues. Germline V lookup: CDR1 LGHNA, CDR2 YNFKEQ. V was trimmed by 1 base and J by 3 bases, leaving 15 bases between them. For the CDR3, the DNA is TGTGCCAGCAGCCAAGGACCTCACGGGGGAGACACCGGGGAGCTGTTTTTT. Its protein is CASSQGPHGGDTGELFF.

The chain employs TRBV28 and TRBJ1-5; 8 bases line up with TRBD1. The V gene end was trimmed by 3 bases and the J gene end by 7 bases; junction bases not matched to a gene: 8. The germline gives CDR1 MDHEN, CDR2 SYDVKM. The CDR3 has 15 residues. The CDR3 spells CASSLQSTGEQPQHF. CDR3 nucleotides: TGTGCCAGCAGTTTGCAATCGACAGGGGAACAGCCCCAGCATTTT.

The gene calls are TRBV3-1 (or the pseudogene TRBV3-2) and TRBJ2-3; D is perhaps TRBD1 (6 bases). The CDR3 runs to 15 residues. Looked up from germline, CDR1 is LGHDT and CDR2 is YNNKEL (reference sequence). Trimming removed 5 bases at V and 0 bases at J, with 12 bases between. As DNA, the CDR3 is TGTGCCAGCAGCGGGGGCCCCTCTAGCACAGATACGCAGTATTTT. Its protein is CASSGGPSSTDTQYF.

For the CDR3, the DNA is TGTGCCAGCTCACCCGGACTGACCTCCTACGAGCAGTACTTC. The encoded protein is CASSPGLTSYEQYF. V is TRBV18 and J is TRBJ2-7, with D possibly matching TRBD2 (5 bases). V lost 3 bases to trimming and J lost 0 bases, with 9 bases between them. CDR1 KGHSH and CDR2 LQKENI come from the germline V gene. CDR3 length: 14 amino acids.

The rearrangement uses TRBV6-6 and TRBJ2-3; the match to TRBD2 covers 9 bases. Germline V lookup: CDR1 MNHNY, CDR2 SVGAGI (reference sequence). Trimming removed 4 bases from V and 9 bases from J; junction bases left unmatched: 14. The CDR3 totals 16 residues. The CDR3 protein is CASSSPPTSGWATQYF. DNA of the CDR3: TGTGCCAGCAGTTCCCCCCCGACTAGCGGCTGGGCAACGCAGTATTTT.